This is a list of T cell receptor beta chains from one sample in a study of blood T cell repertoires in COVID-19. Clones were read by immunoSEQ multiplex PCR, and TCRdb kept only the in-frame ones, dropping some. This table has 330,000 or so clones, roughly nine tenths appearing once. The sequencing sample was made of PBMCs or T cells enriched from blood (not recorded which). These receptors came from a woman between 25 and 40 years old who had recovered from COVID-19. Each CDR3 is given with its conserved first and last residue. A D gene is named only where the DNA matches it firmly. Not all rows give a size; the values are once, few, many and, for expanded clones, a class.

v_gene	j_gene	d_gene	abundance	CDR3aa	CDR3nt
TRBV5-6	TRBJ1-1	-	-	CASSFPSHRETEAFF	TGTGCCAGCAGCTTTCCGTCACACAGGGAGACTGAAGCTTTCTTT
TRBV2	TRBJ2-7	-	-	CASRGLRETNQYF	TGTGCCAGCAGAGGCTTGAGAGAGACAAATCAGTACTTC
TRBV25-1	TRBJ1-1	TRBD1	-	CASSSPVGTGLNTEAFF	TGTGCCAGCAGTTCCCCGGTCGGGACAGGACTGAACACTGAAGCTTTCTTT
TRBV29-1	TRBJ1-5	TRBD1	few	CSVGDRGGQPQHF	TGCAGCGTTGGTGACAGGGGGGGACAGCCCCAGCATTTT
TRBV6-2/TRBV6-3	TRBJ1-5	-	-	CASSHATGFPVLNQPQHF	TGTGCCAGCAGTCACGCGACAGGCTTCCCCGTACTGAATCAGCCCCAGCATTTT
TRBV6-5	TRBJ1-6	-	-	CASTAGSSYNSPLHF	TGTGCCAGCACCGCGGGGAGCTCCTATAATTCACCCCTCCACTTT
TRBV11-2	TRBJ2-7	TRBD1	-	CASSFGTGSYEQYF	TGTGCCAGCAGCTTCGGGACAGGGTCCTACGAGCAGTACTTC
TRBV27	TRBJ1-5	-	once	CASSLSAWGDNQPQHF	TGTGCCAGCAGTTTATCTGCTTGGGGGGACAATCAGCCCCAGCATTTT
TRBV5-4	TRBJ2-7	-	-	CASSLPGMSSYEQYF	TGTGCCAGCAGCTTGCCAGGAATGAGCTCCTACGAGCAGTACTTC
TRBV15	TRBJ1-1	-	-	CATSRGDSQSSNTEAFF	TGTGCCACCAGCAGAGGGGACTCCCAGAGTTCGAACACTGAAGCTTTCTTT
TRBV28	TRBJ1-2	TRBD1	-	CASSLSIRGRSF	TGTGCCAGCAGTTTATCTATCAGGGGGCGCAGCTTC
TRBV11-3	TRBJ2-1	TRBD1	-	CASSRSTGVGYNEQFF	TGTGCCAGCAGCCGATCTACAGGGGTAGGTTACAATGAGCAGTTCTTC
TRBV4-1	TRBJ1-2	-	-	CASSQQGGYTF	TGCGCCAGCAGCCAACAGGGCGGCTACACCTTC
TRBV7-2	TRBJ1-1	-	few	CASSLGRGGTEAFF	TGTGCCAGCAGCTTAGGAAGGGGAGGAACTGAAGCTTTCTTT
TRBV11-2	TRBJ1-2	TRBD1	-	CASSQAGQGNGYTF	TGTGCCAGCAGCCAGGCTGGACAGGGCAATGGCTACACCTTC
TRBV4-1	TRBJ1-6	-	-	CATGAGSYNSPLHF	TGCGCCACTGGGGCTGGCTCCTATAATTCACCCCTCCACTTT
TRBV28	TRBJ1-6	-	-	CASIPGIYNSPLHF	TGTGCCAGCATCCCCGGGATTTATAATTCACCCCTCCACTTT
TRBV7-2	TRBJ2-1	-	once	CASSPQTLTYNEQFF	TGTGCCAGCAGCCCACAGACCCTAACCTACAATGAGCAGTTCTTC
TRBV28	TRBJ1-5	-	-	CASSLGGVEKPQHF	TGTGCCAGCAGTTTGGGGGGTGTTGAAAAGCCCCAGCATTTT
TRBV3-1/TRBV3-2	TRBJ2-3	TRBD2	-	CASSQRRGATGGTDTQYF	TGTGCCAGCAGCCAAAGGCGGGGGGCCACCGGGGGCACTGATACGCAGTATTTT
TRBV28	TRBJ1-2	-	-	CASRSSTGPRGYTF	TGTGCCAGCAGATCCAGTACAGGGCCCCGGGGCTACACCTTC
TRBV5-1	TRBJ2-3	TRBD1	-	CASSLRTGGTDTQYF	TGCGCCAGCAGCTTGAGGACAGGGGGCACAGATACGCAGTATTTT
TRBV21-1	TRBJ1-2	-	-	CASSGAPSSFDYGYTF	TGTGCCAGCAGCGGGGCCCCTAGTTCCTTCGACTATGGCTACACCTTC
TRBV5-1	TRBJ2-3	-	-	CASSPFQASTDTQYF	TGCGCCAGCAGCCCCTTCCAGGCCAGCACAGATACGCAGTATTTT
TRBV6-4	TRBJ1-6	-	-	CASSRLGADSPLHF	TGTGCCAGCAGTCGACTAGGAGCAGATTCACCCCTCCACTTT
TRBV27	TRBJ2-7	-	-	CASSLENEQYF	TGTGCCAGCAGTTTAGAGAACGAGCAGTACTTC
TRBV27	TRBJ2-5	TRBD2	-	CASSPLGLAGVPQETQYF	TGTGCCAGCAGTCCCCTTGGACTAGCGGGGGTTCCGCAAGAGACCCAGTACTTC
TRBV6-5	TRBJ2-1	-	-	CASGGNLDMNEQFF	TGTGCCAGCGGCGGCAACTTAGATATGAATGAGCAGTTCTTC
TRBV6-5	TRBJ1-1	TRBD1	-	CASSYSQGAWGTEAFF	TGTGCCAGCAGTTACTCGCAGGGGGCATGGGGAACTGAAGCTTTCTTT
TRBV5-4	TRBJ2-5	-	once	CASSLGAQETQYF	TGTGCCAGCAGCTTGGGAGCTCAAGAGACCCAGTACTTC
TRBV2	TRBJ1-2	TRBD1	-	CASSVNRGIYGYTF	TGTGCCAGCAGTGTGAACAGGGGAATCTATGGCTACACCTTC
TRBV9	TRBJ2-3	TRBD1	-	CASSAGQGASTDTQYF	TGTGCCAGCAGCGCGGGACAGGGGGCGAGCACAGATACGCAGTATTTT
TRBV19	TRBJ1-5	TRBD1	-	CASSILQGAAQSNQPQHF	TGTGCCAGTAGTATTTTGCAGGGGGCCGCCCAAAGCAATCAGCCCCAGCATTTT
TRBV5-4	TRBJ2-1	TRBD2	-	CASSLGRLAGGYNEQFF	TGTGCCAGCAGCTTGGGGAGACTAGCGGGGGGGTATAATGAGCAGTTCTTC
TRBV28	TRBJ1-3	-	-	CASSLGRGPRLNTIYF	TGTGCCAGCAGTTTAGGGCGGGGCCCGAGATTAAACACCATATATTTT
TRBV4-1	TRBJ1-3	-	-	CASSPSGLLGNTIYF	TGCGCCAGCAGCCCCAGTGGGCTGCTGGGAAACACCATATATTTT
TRBV13	TRBJ1-1	-	-	CASSSGQLQAFF	TGTGCCAGCAGCTCCGGACAGCTCCAAGCTTTCTTT
TRBV27	TRBJ2-7	-	-	CASSLGGGRNIYEQYF	TGTGCCAGCAGTTTGGGTGGGGGCCGAAACATCTACGAGCAGTACTTC
TRBV7-8	TRBJ1-5	-	-	CASSLGGVVNQPQHF	TGTGCCAGCAGCTTGGGGGGGGTGGTCAATCAGCCCCAGCATTTT
TRBV4-1	TRBJ2-7	TRBD1	-	CASSPWTGRYEQYF	TGCGCCAGCAGCCCATGGACAGGGAGGTACGAGCAGTACTTC
TRBV6-1	TRBJ2-4	TRBD1	-	CASSVWDRETKNIQYF	TGTGCCAGCAGTGTTTGGGACAGGGAAACCAAAAACATTCAGTACTTC
TRBV7-2	TRBJ1-6	-	-	CASSRGSYNSPLHF	TGTGCCAGCAGCCGGGGGTCGTATAATTCACCCCTCCACTTT
TRBV4-3	TRBJ2-1	-	-	CASSQGTAPRNEQFF	TGCGCCAGCAGCCAAGGGACAGCACCCCGCAATGAGCAGTTCTTC